The rows below give T cell receptor beta chains drawn from one sample of a study of T cell changes during pregnancy in multiple sclerosis. Clones were read by immunoSEQ multiplex PCR, and TCRdb kept only the in-frame ones, dropping some. The repertoire has about 130,000 clones, 90% to 96% of them found once; the top ten carry 0.4% to 0.5%. Specimen: peripheral blood, collected after pregnancy. The origin of the receptors is a female donor with multiple sclerosis, enrolled in a pregnancy study. The CDR3 runs from the conserved cysteine through the conserved F or W. Each record gives: J gene, D gene, V gene, clone size, CDR3 DNA, CDR3 protein. The D gene is left open where the match is weak. Rows may omit the clone size; those that give it use once, few, many or a size class.

TRBJ1-1 | - | TRBV25-1 | - | TGTGCCAGCAGTGAAGGCAGAAACACTGAAGCTTTCTTT | CASSEGRNTEAFF
TRBJ1-1 | - | TRBV10-2 | - | TGCGCCAGCAGTGTGGGAGGGCGAGACACTGAAGCTTTCTTT | CASSVGGRDTEAFF
TRBJ2-1 | TRBD1 | TRBV28 | - | TGTGCCAGCAGTCGACAGGGAACCTACAATGAGCAGTTCTTC | CASSRQGTYNEQFF
TRBJ2-5 | TRBD1 | TRBV7-3 | - | TGTGCCAGCAGCTTAGCGGGGACAGGGGGCGAGACCCAGTACTTC | CASSLAGTGGETQYF
TRBJ2-1 | - | TRBV29-1 | - | TGCAGCGTTGACAGGCCCAATGAGCAGTTCTTC | CSVDRPNEQFF
TRBJ1-4 | TRBD1 | TRBV5-4 | - | TGTGCCAGCAGCGTGGGGACAGAAGCAACTAATGAAAAACTGTTTTTT | CASSVGTEATNEKLFF
TRBJ1-2 | - | TRBV28 | - | TGTGCCAGCAGTTTGGGGGCACAGGGCCTCCCTAACTATGGCTACACCTTC | CASSLGAQGLPNYGYTF
TRBJ1-5 | - | TRBV27 | - | TGTGCCAGCAGTTTATTATTGGGACAAGGTCAGCCCCAGCATTTT | CASSLLLGQGQPQHF
TRBJ1-1 | - | TRBV19 | once | TGTGCCAGTAGTATAGGCATGACAGTGAACACTGAAGCTTTCTTT | CASSIGMTVNTEAFF
TRBJ2-7 | TRBD2 | TRBV25-1 | - | TGTGCCAGCAGTGACCCCGGCCCAGCGGGAGAGCAGTACTTC | CASSDPGPAGEQYF
TRBJ2-5 | TRBD2 | TRBV6-6 | - | TGTGCCAGCAGGGTCATTGTTAGCGGGAGGGAGGAGACCCAGTACTTC | CASRVIVSGREETQYF
TRBJ1-3 | TRBD1 | TRBV27 | - | TGTGCCAGCAGTTTCTCCTTTCCGCAGGGGGCCTCCGGAAACACCATATATTTT | CASSFSFPQGASGNTIYF